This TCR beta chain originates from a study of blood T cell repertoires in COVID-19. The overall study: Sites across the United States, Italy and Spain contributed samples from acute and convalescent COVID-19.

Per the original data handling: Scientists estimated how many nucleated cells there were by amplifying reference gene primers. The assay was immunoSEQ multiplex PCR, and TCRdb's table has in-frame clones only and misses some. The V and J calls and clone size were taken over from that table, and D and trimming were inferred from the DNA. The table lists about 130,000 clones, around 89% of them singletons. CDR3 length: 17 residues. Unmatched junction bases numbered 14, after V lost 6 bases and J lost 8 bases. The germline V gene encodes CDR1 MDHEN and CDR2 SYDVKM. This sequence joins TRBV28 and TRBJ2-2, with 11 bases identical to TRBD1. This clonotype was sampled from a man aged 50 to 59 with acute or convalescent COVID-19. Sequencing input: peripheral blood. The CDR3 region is CASSPHPGQGVRGELFF. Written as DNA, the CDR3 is TGTGCCAGCAGCCCACATCCGGGACAGGGGGTTCGGGGGGAGCTGTTTTTT.